These 6 T cell receptor beta chains were all obtained from the same sample, sequenced in a study of blood T cell repertoires in COVID-19. Repertoires were generated with immunoSEQ multiplex PCR, while TCRdb's copy carries only in-frame clones and drops some. Of about 73,000 clones in the sample, approximately 71% were seen once. Sequencing input: peripheral blood. The receptors were gathered from a man aged 65-85 years with COVID-19, enrolled during active disease.

V usage is TRBV11-3 and J usage is TRBJ2-7; tentatively, D is TRBD2 (6 bases). Germline V lookup: CDR1 SGHNT, CDR2 YENEEA. The ends were cut back, 5 bases at V and 6 bases at J, with 11 bases in the middle. This CDR3 has 12 residues. The CDR3 DNA reads as TGTGCCAGCAGCCGAGCGGGTTCCGAGCAGTACTTC. Protein: CASSRAGSEQYF.

This chain connects TRBV29-1 to TRBJ1-2, with D possibly TRBD1 on 6 matching bases. CDR1 and CDR2 from the germline V gene are SQVTM and ANQGSEA. This CDR3 spans 14 amino acids. Trimming took 5 bases from V and 5 from J, leaving 18 bases between them. This chain's CDR3 is CSVLRRDTMYGYTF. Written as DNA, the CDR3 is TGCAGCGTTCTAAGAAGGGACACAATGTATGGCTACACCTTC.

V gene TRBV18 combines with J gene TRBJ1-2, with 7 positions matching TRBD1. V was clipped by 5 bases and J by 6 bases; unmatched bases: 9. The CDR3 extends over 14 amino acids. Germline values: CDR1 KGHSH, CDR2 LQKENI. In nucleotides, the CDR3 is TGTGCCAGCTCATCTAACGTTGGGACAGATGGCTACACCTTC. It translates to CASSSNVGTDGYTF.

The V gene is TRBV4-1, the J gene TRBJ2-7, with 9 positions matching TRBD2. Germline lookup yields CDR1 MGHRA and CDR2 YSYEKL. This CDR3 contains 16 residues. Losses at the gene ends were 0 bases for V and 4 bases for J; bases not matched to a gene: 7. The CDR3, as DNA: TGCGCCAGCAGCCAAGACCCTCGGGCGGGAGGGTACGAGCAGTACTTC. This gives the protein CASSQDPRAGGYEQYF.

This clone showed up just a few times. V is TRBV29-1 and J is TRBJ1-1, with 8 bases fitting TRBD1. CDR1 and CDR2 from the germline V gene are SQVTM and ANQGSEA. The CDR3 totals 12 residues. Trimming took 6 bases from V and 4 from J; bases not matched to a gene: 4. The CDR3 protein is CSVTGDVTEAFF. CDR3 DNA sequence: TGCAGCGTGACAGGGGATGTCACTGAAGCTTTCTTT.

This sequence joins TRBV6-2 or TRBV6-3 and TRBJ2-7; D remains unclear. The V end lost 4 bases, the J end lost 0 bases, and 16 bases lay between the germline ends. This CDR3 is built from 16 residues. Germline lookup yields CDR1 MNHEY and CDR2 SVGEGT. CDR3 in amino acids: CASSFIHGSTSYEQYF. Here the CDR3 DNA reads TGTGCCAGCAGTTTTATTCACGGGTCGACCTCCTACGAGCAGTACTTC.